This section outlines one TCR beta chain sequence together with its context. The record originates from a study of blood T cell repertoires in COVID-19. Overall study context: Material from acute and convalescent COVID-19 was sourced from the United States, Italy and Spain. In each case, the material was cDNA or gDNA derived from T cells, B-cell-depleted T cells, or PBMCs.

The germline V gene has CDR1 SGHTA and CDR2 FQGNSA. This CDR3 has 17 residues. Trimming took 5 bases from V and 3 from J; bases not matched to a gene: 11. Study processing details: Reference gene primer amplification gave nucleated cell count estimates. Clones were read by immunoSEQ multiplex PCR, and TCRdb kept only the in-frame ones, dropping some. Clone size and V and J calls were adopted from that table, with D and trimming inferred from the DNA. The sample has roughly 330,000 clones; over 75% are singletons. Sequenced input: peripheral blood. The chain recombines TRBV7-2 with TRBJ2-4; TRBD1 matches at 9 bases. This receptor was obtained from a woman aged 50 to 65 with active or convalescent COVID-19. CDR3 bases: TGTGCCAGCAGCATCGACGGGACAGGGATTCTCAAAAACATTCAGTACTTC. This translates into CASSIDGTGILKNIQYF.